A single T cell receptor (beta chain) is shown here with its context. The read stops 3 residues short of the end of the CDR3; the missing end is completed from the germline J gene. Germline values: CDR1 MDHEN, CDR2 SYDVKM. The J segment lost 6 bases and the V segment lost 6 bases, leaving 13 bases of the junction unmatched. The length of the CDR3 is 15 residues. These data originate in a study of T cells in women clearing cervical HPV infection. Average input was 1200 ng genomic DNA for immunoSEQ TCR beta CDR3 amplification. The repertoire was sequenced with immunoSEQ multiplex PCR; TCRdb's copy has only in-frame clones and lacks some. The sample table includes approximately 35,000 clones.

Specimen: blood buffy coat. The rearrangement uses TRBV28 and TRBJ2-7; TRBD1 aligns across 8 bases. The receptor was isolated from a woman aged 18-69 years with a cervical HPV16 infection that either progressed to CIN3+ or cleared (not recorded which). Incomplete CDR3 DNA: TGTGCCAGCAGACTAAAGACAGGGGCAGCTCTCGAG. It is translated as CASRLKTGAALE. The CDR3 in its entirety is CASRLKTGAALEQYF.